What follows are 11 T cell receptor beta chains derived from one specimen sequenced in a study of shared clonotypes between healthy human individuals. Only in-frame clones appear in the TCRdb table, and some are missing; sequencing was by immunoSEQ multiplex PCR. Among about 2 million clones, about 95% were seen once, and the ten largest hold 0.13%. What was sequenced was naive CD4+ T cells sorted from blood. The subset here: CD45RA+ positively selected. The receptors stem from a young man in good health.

CDR3 protein: CASSLTGWDYGYTF. The CDR3 DNA reads TGCGCCAGCAGCTTGACGGGATGGGACTATGGCTACACCTTC. This sequence joins TRBV5-1 and TRBJ1-2; D is unresolved. The CDR3 runs to 14 residues. V was pared by 1 base and J by 3 bases, with 10 bases between. CDR1 and CDR2 from the germline V gene are SGHRS and YFSETQ.

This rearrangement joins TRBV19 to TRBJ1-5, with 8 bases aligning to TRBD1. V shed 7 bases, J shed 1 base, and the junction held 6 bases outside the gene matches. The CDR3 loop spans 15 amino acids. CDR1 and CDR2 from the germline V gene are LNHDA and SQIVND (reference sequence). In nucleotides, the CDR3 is TGTGCCAGTAATGTGGACAGGGAAAGCAATCAGCCCCAGCATTTT. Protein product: CASNVDRESNQPQHF. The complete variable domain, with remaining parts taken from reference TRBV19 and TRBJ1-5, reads DGGITQSPKYLFRKEGQNVTLSCEQNLNHDAMYWYRQDPGQGLRLIYYSQIVNDFQKGDIAEGYSVSREKKESFPLTVTSAQKNPTAFYLCASNVDRESNQPQHFGDGTRLSIL.

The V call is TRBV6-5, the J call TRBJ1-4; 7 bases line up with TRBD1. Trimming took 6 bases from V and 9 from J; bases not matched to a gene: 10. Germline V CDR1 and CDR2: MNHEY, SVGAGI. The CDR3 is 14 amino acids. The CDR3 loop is CASRDRQGRKKLFF. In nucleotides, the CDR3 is TGTGCCAGCAGAGACAGACAGGGAAGAAAAAAACTGTTTTTT.

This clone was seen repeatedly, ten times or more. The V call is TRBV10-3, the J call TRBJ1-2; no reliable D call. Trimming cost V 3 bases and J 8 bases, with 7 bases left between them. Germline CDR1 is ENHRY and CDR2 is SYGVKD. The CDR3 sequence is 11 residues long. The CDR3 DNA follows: TGTGCCATCAGTGATTCTAGGGGCTACACCTTC. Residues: CAISDSRGYTF.

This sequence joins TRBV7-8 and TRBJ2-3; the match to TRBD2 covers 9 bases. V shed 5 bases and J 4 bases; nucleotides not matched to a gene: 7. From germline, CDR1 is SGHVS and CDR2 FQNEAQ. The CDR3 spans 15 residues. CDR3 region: CASSPDGLASDTQYF. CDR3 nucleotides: TGTGCCAGCAGCCCCGATGGACTAGCGTCAGATACGCAGTATTTT.

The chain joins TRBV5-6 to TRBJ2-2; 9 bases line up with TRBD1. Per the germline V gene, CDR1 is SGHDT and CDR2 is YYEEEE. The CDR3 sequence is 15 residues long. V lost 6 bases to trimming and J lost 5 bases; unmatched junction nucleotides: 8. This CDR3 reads CASTLAGTGTGELFF. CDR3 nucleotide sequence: TGTGCCAGCACCCTAGCTGGGACAGGGACCGGGGAGCTGTTTTTT. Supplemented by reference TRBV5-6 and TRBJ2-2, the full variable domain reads DAGVTQSPTHLIKTRGQQVTLRCSPKSGHDTVSWYQQALGQGPQFIFQYYEEEERQRGNFPDRFSGHQFPNYSSELNVNALLLGDSALYLCASTLAGTGTGELFFGEGSRLTVL.

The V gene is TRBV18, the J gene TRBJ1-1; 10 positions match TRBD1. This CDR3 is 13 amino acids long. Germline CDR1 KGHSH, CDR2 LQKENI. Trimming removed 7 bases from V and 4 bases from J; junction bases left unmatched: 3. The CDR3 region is CASFWTGGTEAFF. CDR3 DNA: TGTGCCAGCTTCTGGACAGGGGGCACTGAAGCTTTCTTT.

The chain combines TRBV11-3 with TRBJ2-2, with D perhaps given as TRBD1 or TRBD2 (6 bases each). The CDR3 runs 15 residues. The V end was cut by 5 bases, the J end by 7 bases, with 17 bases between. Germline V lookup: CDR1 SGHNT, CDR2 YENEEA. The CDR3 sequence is CASSPFRGASGELFF. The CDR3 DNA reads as TGTGCCAGCAGCCCCTTTAGGGGGGCGAGCGGGGAGCTGTTTTTT.

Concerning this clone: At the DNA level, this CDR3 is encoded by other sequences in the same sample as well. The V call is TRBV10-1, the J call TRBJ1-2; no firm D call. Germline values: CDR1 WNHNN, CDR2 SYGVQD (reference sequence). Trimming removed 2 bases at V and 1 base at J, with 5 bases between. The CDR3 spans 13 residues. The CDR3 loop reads CASSEPGNYGYTF. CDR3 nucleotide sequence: TGCGCCAGCAGTGAGCCAGGTAACTATGGCTACACCTTC.

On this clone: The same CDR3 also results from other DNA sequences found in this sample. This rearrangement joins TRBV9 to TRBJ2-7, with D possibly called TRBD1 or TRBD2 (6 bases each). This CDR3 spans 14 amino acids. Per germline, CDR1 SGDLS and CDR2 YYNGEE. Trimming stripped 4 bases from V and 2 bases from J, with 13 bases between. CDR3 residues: CASSRGQGPYEQYF. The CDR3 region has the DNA TGTGCCAGCAGCCGGGGGCAGGGACCCTACGAGCAGTACTTC.

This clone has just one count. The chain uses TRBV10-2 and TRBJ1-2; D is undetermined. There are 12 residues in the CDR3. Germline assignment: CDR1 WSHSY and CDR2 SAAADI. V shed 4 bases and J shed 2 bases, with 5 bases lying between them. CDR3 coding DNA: TGCGCCAGCAGTGCCCGAAACTATGGCTACACCTTC. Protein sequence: CASSARNYGYTF.